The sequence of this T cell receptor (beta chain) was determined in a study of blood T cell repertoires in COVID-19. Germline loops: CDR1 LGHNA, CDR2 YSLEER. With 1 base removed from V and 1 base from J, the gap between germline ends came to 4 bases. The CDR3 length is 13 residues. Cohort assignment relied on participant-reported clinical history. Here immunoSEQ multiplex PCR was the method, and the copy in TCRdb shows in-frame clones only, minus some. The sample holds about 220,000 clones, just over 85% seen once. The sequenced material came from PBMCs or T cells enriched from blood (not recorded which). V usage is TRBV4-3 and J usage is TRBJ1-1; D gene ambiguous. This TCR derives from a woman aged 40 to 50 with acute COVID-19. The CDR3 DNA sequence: TGCGCCAGCAGCCAAGCACAGAACACTGAAGCTTTCTTT. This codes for CASSQAQNTEAFF.